These 28 T cell receptor beta chains originate from one sample sequenced in a study of blood T cells in healthy people across ages. It was with a sample-barcoded 5' primer and a J-beta primer mix that a second PCR of roughly 7 to 12 cycles was run. From the 5' RACE reads, TCRdb called clonotypes with MiXCR, one entry per CDR3 protein. The sample lists about 1.8 million distinct CDR3 sequences; roughly 49% were seen once. Sequencing used blood. The receptors were gathered from a woman between 35 and 50 years old in good health.

The chain combines TRBV28 with TRBJ2-3; D not certain. This CDR3 is 15 amino acids long. Germline V gene data show CDR1 as MDHEN and CDR2 as SYDVKM. Deletions cut 5 bases from V and 2 bases from J, with 14 bases between. The CDR3 here is CASSPALASTDTQYF. DNA for the CDR3: TGTGCCAGCAGTCCAGCCCTCGCCTCCACAGATACGCAGTATTTT.

J is TRBJ2-1 and V is TRBV20-1, with 8 bases lining up with TRBD2. Germline V lookup: CDR1 DFQATT, CDR2 SNEGSKA (reference sequence). Losses at the gene ends were 3 bases for V and 4 bases for J; bases not matched to a gene: 8. The CDR3 sequence is 15 residues long. CDR3 region: CSARSGSSGYNEQFF. In DNA form, the CDR3 reads TGCAGTGCTAGGAGTGGGTCTAGCGGGTACAATGAGCAGTTCTTC.

This clonotype occurred a few times. The chain carries TRBV6-1 and TRBJ2-3, with 10 bases identical to TRBD1. The trim removed 6 bases at V and 1 base at J, leaving 4 bases unmatched. Germline V gene data show CDR1 as MNHNS and CDR2 as SASEGT. The CDR3 runs 15 residues. CDR3 in DNA: TGTGCCAGCAGGGGACAGGGGCCCCGCACAGATACGCAGTATTTT. Protein product: CASRGQGPRTDTQYF.

This clonotype was observed a handful of times. This chain uses TRBV20-1 with TRBJ2-3, with no clear D. Germline assignment: CDR1 DFQATT and CDR2 SNEGSKA (reference sequence). The CDR3 consists of 14 residues. V was shortened by 1 base and J by 1 base, with 9 bases between the two germline ends. CDR3 sequence: CSARVMVRTDTQYF. CDR3 sequence (DNA): TGCAGTGCTAGAGTAATGGTCCGCACAGATACGCAGTATTTT.

This rearrangement joins TRBV20-1 to TRBJ1-2; no definite D call. There are 12 residues in the CDR3. Germline CDR1 and CDR2: DFQATT and SNEGSKA (reference sequence). V was clipped by 7 bases and J by 0 bases, with 9 bases between them. CDR3 amino acids: CSGRIANYGYTF. In nucleotides, the CDR3 is TGCAGTGGACGGATAGCTAACTATGGCTACACCTTC.

This clonotype showed up just a few times. The chain recombines TRBV4-1 with TRBJ2-5; tentative D call: TRBD1 (6 bases). Germline CDR1 and CDR2: MGHRA and YSYEKL. CDR3 length: 14 residues. V lost 1 base, J lost 0 bases, and 6 bases lay in between. The DNA for the CDR3 is TGCGCCAGCAGCCAAGGGGACAACCAAGAGACCCAGTACTTC. The encoded protein is CASSQGDNQETQYF.

The V call is TRBV5-1, the J call TRBJ2-4; possibly TRBD1 for D (6 bases). The closer fit of TRBJ2-7 to the DNA end suggests the J call may be wrong. The CDR3 sequence is 17 residues long. CDR1 and CDR2 from the germline V gene are SGHRS and YFSETQ. The CDR3 reads CASSLPPVRGNTYEQYF. CDR3 nucleotides: TGCGCCAGCAGCTTACCTCCGGTAAGGGGGAATACCTACGAGCAGTACTTC.

This clonotype has a handful of counts. The chain joins TRBV27 to TRBJ2-6, with a possible D match to TRBD1 (5 bases). The CDR3 runs 17 residues. Per the germline V gene, CDR1 is MNHEY and CDR2 is SMNVEV (reference sequence). The germline V and J ends were trimmed by 10 bases and 2 bases, with 21 bases remaining between them. The CDR3 DNA sequence: TGTGCCACCTTAAAAGGGGCGAGGAATACTGGGGCCAACGTCCTGACTTTC. Amino acids: CATLKGARNTGANVLTF. The variable domain in full, completed from reference TRBV27 and TRBJ2-6, reads EAQVTQNPRYLITVTGKKLTVTCSQNMNHEYMSWYRQDPGLGLRQIYYSMNVEVTDKGDVPEGYKVSRKEKRNFPLILESPSPNQTSLYFCATLKGARNTGANVLTFGAGSRLTVL.

J is TRBJ2-3 and V is TRBV5-1; 8 bases match TRBD2. J lost 3 bases, V lost 1 base, and 7 bases had no gene match. Germline V lookup: CDR1 SGHRS, CDR2 YFSETQ. This CDR3 region has 16 residues. The CDR3 nucleotides read TGCGCCAGCAGCTTGATTAGCGGGGTAAAAACAGATACGCAGTATTTT. It specifies CASSLISGVKTDTQYF.

Note on this clonotype: One end of the junction does not line up with germline, which may come from a read error. The DNA for the CDR3 is TGTGCCTGCAGCCAGGGCCTCCTGGCGGGAGAATACAATGAGCAGTTCTTC. The encoded protein is CACSQGLLAGEYNEQFF. This chain links TRBV3-1 with TRBJ2-1; 7 bases align to TRBD2. The CDR3 sequence is 17 residues long. Germline assignment: CDR1 LGHDT and CDR2 YNNKEL (reference sequence).

V gene TRBV6-2 or TRBV6-3 combines with J gene TRBJ2-7; maybe TRBD1 (6 bases). Per the germline V gene, CDR1 is MNHEY and CDR2 is SVGEGT. V gave up 1 base and J gave up 3 bases, with 10 bases separating them. CDR3 length equals 14 residues. CDR3 region: CASSYLARGYEQYF. CDR3 coding DNA: TGTGCCAGCAGTTACTTGGCCAGGGGCTACGAGCAGTACTTC.

Points on this clonotype: A read error may be the cause here, since a much bigger clone is one base away. This chain connects TRBV20-1 to TRBJ2-3; 9 nucleotides align to TRBD1. CDR1 and CDR2 from the germline V gene are DFQATT and SNEGSKA (reference sequence). The CDR3 totals 16 residues. The junction had 10 bases not matched to a gene; V was cut back by 3 bases and J by 3 bases. The chain's CDR3 is CSASGTGMRLTDTQYF. CDR3 sequence (DNA): TGCAGTGCTAGCGGGACAGGGATGAGGCTAACAGATACGCAGTATTTT.

The count of this clonotype is one. The chain couples TRBV10-2 to TRBJ2-7, with D tentatively TRBD1 or TRBD2 (5 bases each). Germline loops: CDR1 WSHSY, CDR2 SAAADI. V lost 7 bases, J lost 4 bases, and 17 bases lay in between. The CDR3 has 14 amino acids. CDR3 region: CASKGVGDLYEQYF. In nucleotides, the CDR3 is TGCGCCAGCAAGGGTGTAGGGGACCTGTACGAGCAGTACTTC.

The chain is built from TRBV5-5 and TRBJ2-7, with D possibly matching TRBD1 (5 bases). Per germline, CDR1 SGHKS and CDR2 YYEKEE (reference sequence). V was cut by 0 bases and J by 2 bases, with 12 bases left in between. The CDR3 extends over 15 amino acids. This chain's CDR3 is CASSLGGLSTYEQYF. CDR3 in DNA: TGTGCCAGCAGCTTGGGGGGCCTTAGTACCTACGAGCAGTACTTC.

This rearrangement joins TRBV7-2 to TRBJ1-2; the D gene is possibly TRBD1 (5 bases). V gave up 0 bases and J gave up 7 bases, with 15 bases separating them. The CDR3 consists of 15 residues. Germline V gene sequence: CDR1 SGHTA, CDR2 FQGNSA. In nucleotides, the CDR3 is TGTGCCAGCAGCTTAGCCACGTCGGGGGGTAGTGGCTACACCTTC. This gives the protein CASSLATSGGSGYTF.

The rearrangement links TRBV24-1 to TRBJ2-1; TRBD2 is a possible D gene (6 bases). In germline, CDR1 is KGHDR, CDR2 SFDVKD. V was pared by 4 bases and J by 0 bases, with 12 bases between. There are 16 residues in the CDR3. In nucleotides, the CDR3 is TGTGCCACCAGTGACGTACGGGGGTACTCCTACAATGAGCAGTTCTTC. Its protein product is CATSDVRGYSYNEQFF.

The chain combines TRBV5-5 with TRBJ2-3, with D perhaps being TRBD1 or TRBD2 (5 bases each). Germline values: CDR1 SGHKS, CDR2 YYEKEE (reference sequence). The CDR3 length is 17 residues. V lost 0 bases and J lost 0, with 14 bases in between. CDR3: CASSLGLEGPSTDTQYF. CDR3 DNA sequence: TGTGCCAGCAGCTTGGGGTTAGAGGGGCCCAGCACAGATACGCAGTATTTT.

The V gene is TRBV9, the J gene TRBJ2-1, with D perhaps matching TRBD2 (6 bases). CDR1 and CDR2 from the germline V gene are SGDLS and YYNGEE. This CDR3 contains 15 residues. Trimming took 4 bases from V and 3 from J, leaving 14 bases between them. CDR3 DNA: TGTGCCAGCAGCCGGAGGGACGCCCGCTACAATGAGCAGTTCTTC. Translation gives CASSRRDARYNEQFF.

This rearrangement joins TRBV3-1 to TRBJ1-6; D is possibly TRBD1 (5 bases). Trimming pared 8 bases from V and 7 bases from J, leaving 12 bases between. Germline lookup yields CDR1 LGHDT and CDR2 YNNKEL (reference sequence). The CDR3 sequence is 13 residues long. The CDR3 reads CASGSTVNSPLHF. In nucleotides, the CDR3 is TGTGCCAGCGGCTCGACAGTCAATTCACCCCTCCACTTT.

The V and J genes are TRBV5-1 and TRBJ2-7, with D hard to call. The J call may be in error: the DNA end matches TRBJ2-1 better. Germline CDR1 reads SGHRS; CDR2 reads YFSETQ. The CDR3 contains 16 residues. CDR3 nucleotide sequence: TGCGCCAGCAGCTTGGCGGCTGTCAGGTCCCTCGCTGAGCAGTTCTTC. It specifies CASSLAAVRSLAEQFF.

The chain has TRBV12-3 or TRBV12-4 and TRBJ2-3, with a possible D match to TRBD1 (6 bases). This CDR3 is built from 17 residues. V lost 3 bases, J lost 2 bases, and 18 bases lay in between. Here the CDR3 DNA reads TGTGCCAGCAGTTTCCGACAGGCGTCAAGTCACACAGATACGCAGTATTTT. Protein sequence: CASSFRQASSHTDTQYF.

The rearrangement joins TRBV28 to TRBJ1-2, with 8 bases identical to TRBD1. The germline gives CDR1 MDHEN, CDR2 SYDVKM. J lost 6 bases, V lost 5 bases, and 5 bases had no gene match. The CDR3 contains 13 residues. This chain's CDR3 is CASSVRQGNGYTF. CDR3 DNA sequence: TGTGCCAGCAGTGTCAGACAGGGGAATGGCTACACCTTC.

This clonotype was counted between two and nine times. The chain joins TRBV9 to TRBJ2-1; weak D call: TRBD2 (6 bases). Trimming pared 1 base from V and 3 bases from J, leaving 11 bases between. Germline assignment: CDR1 SGDLS and CDR2 YYNGEE. This CDR3 has 15 residues. The CDR3 coding sequence is TGTGCCAGCAGCGTAAGGGGACTGGACTACAATGAGCAGTTCTTC. It yields the protein CASSVRGLDYNEQFF.

The rearrangement joins TRBV28 to TRBJ1-5, with no clear D. The CDR3 runs 15 residues. V was cut by 6 bases and J by 0 bases, with 12 bases left in between. Germline lookup yields CDR1 MDHEN and CDR2 SYDVKM. The DNA of the CDR3 is TGTGCCAGCAGACCCGGGAAAAATAGCAATCAGCCCCAGCATTTT. Encoded protein: CASRPGKNSNQPQHF. The variable domain in full, completed from reference TRBV28 and TRBJ1-5, reads DVKVTQSSRYLVKRTGEKVFLECVQDMDHENMFWYRQDPGLGLRLIYFSYDVKMKEKGDIPEGYSVSREKKERFSLILESASTNQTSMYLCASRPGKNSNQPQHFGDGTRLSIL.

In its sample, this clonotype was seen a few times. The chain combines TRBV15 with TRBJ2-1; tentatively, D is TRBD2 (6 bases). The ends were cut back, 0 bases at V and 7 bases at J, with 7 bases in the middle. Germline CDR1 LNHNV, CDR2 YYDKDF (reference sequence). This CDR3 region has 13 residues. The CDR3 bases are TGTGCCACCAGCAGAGATGGAGGGAATGAGCAGTTCTTC. Encoded protein: CATSRDGGNEQFF.

This clonotype came up a few times. DNA for the CDR3: TGTGCCAGCAGCCCCGCAGGGGTTGCTTACAATGAGCAGTTCTTC. Amino acids: CASSPAGVAYNEQFF. The chain links TRBV28 to TRBJ2-1; D is possibly TRBD1 (6 bases). This CDR3 comprises 15 residues. Trimming stripped 6 bases from V and 4 bases from J, with 16 bases between. From germline, CDR1 is MDHEN and CDR2 SYDVKM.

The chain has TRBV12-5 and TRBJ2-3; the match to TRBD2 covers 7 bases. The CDR3 is made up of 15 amino acids. V gave up 6 bases and J gave up 6 bases; unmatched junction bases: 12. Germline values: CDR1 LGHNT, CDR2 FRNRAP. Here the CDR3 DNA reads TGTGCTAGTGGCCTCGGTTCGGGGGGTAGGGATACGCAGTATTTT. Its translation is CASGLGSGGRDTQYF.

The chain links TRBV6-1 to TRBJ2-7, with TRBD2 matching over 7 bases. CDR1 is MNHNS, CDR2 SASEGT, per germline. This CDR3 has 15 residues. Losses at the gene ends were 6 bases for V and 5 bases for J; bases not matched to a gene: 13. The DNA for the CDR3 is TGTGCCAGCAGCTCACTAGCGCAACCTTCCCACGAGCAGTACTTC. This codes for CASSSLAQPSHEQYF.